Below, 11 T cell receptor beta chains from the same sample are listed, as sequenced in a study of quantifying T cell responses using KT2 cells. Study summary: cDNA was made from DNase-treated RNA using alpha and beta constant primers.

The cDNA 3' end received a ligated oligonucleotide with a UMI. The first PCR ran around 4 cycles with an equimolar RC1.1 and RC1.2 beta primer mix. TCRdb fed the UMI-ligation and nested PCR reads into MiXCR, producing one record per CDR3 protein. The data contain around 44,000 distinct CDR3 sequences, about 18% of them singletons. Source material: PBMCs spiked with cells of the T cell clone KT2. These receptors were collected from a human donor.

This chain links TRBV6-6 with TRBJ2-1; D gene ambiguous. Germline lookup yields CDR1 MNHNY and CDR2 SVGAGI (reference sequence). V was cut by 6 bases and J by 5 bases, with 8 bases left in between. The CDR3 has 12 amino acids. CDR3 amino acids: CASRLRDNEQFF. The CDR3 nucleotides are TGTGCCAGCAGACTCCGGGACAATGAGCAGTTCTTC.

The rearrangement links TRBV20-1 to TRBJ1-6; 8 bases map to TRBD1. Losses at the gene ends were 5 bases for V and 10 bases for J; bases not matched to a gene: 10. Germline V CDR1 and CDR2: DFQATT, SNEGSKA (reference sequence). This CDR3 is 14 amino acids long. The CDR3 coding sequence is TGCAGTGCTTCAGACAGGGGCAGAAAGTCACCCCTCCACTTT. Its translation: CSASDRGRKSPLHF.

This chain connects TRBV7-9 to TRBJ2-5, with 9 bases lining up with TRBD1. V lost 5 bases to trimming and J lost 5 bases; unmatched junction nucleotides: 12. From germline, CDR1 is SEHNR and CDR2 FQNEAQ (reference sequence). The CDR3 is 16 residues long. CDR3 nucleotide sequence: TGTGCCAGCAGCGTCCCCCGGGACAGGGCGGGGGAGACCCAGTACTTC. It codes for CASSVPRDRAGETQYF.

This clonotype was picked up a small number of times. J is TRBJ2-3 and V is TRBV11-2; D gene unclear. V lost 5 bases, J lost 4 bases, and 10 bases lay in between. Germline assignment: CDR1 SGHAT and CDR2 FQNNGV. The CDR3 sequence is 13 residues long. The CDR3 nucleotides are TGTGCCAGCAGCGCCGCCGGACCAGATACGCAGTATTTT. Its translation: CASSAAGPDTQYF.

There are a few counts of this clonotype. This chain links TRBV11-2 with TRBJ2-3; D gene unclear. Germline CDR1 and CDR2: SGHAT and FQNNGV. The V gene lost 0 bases and the J gene lost 3 bases, with 16 bases spanning the gap. The CDR3 is made up of 17 amino acids. CDR3 in DNA: TGTGCCAGCAGCTTAGAGGTCAGCAGTCCAGTTACAGATACGCAGTATTTT. Its translation is CASSLEVSSPVTDTQYF.

The V call is TRBV29-1, the J call TRBJ1-2; D uncertain. Germline V gene lookup returns CDR1 SQVTM and CDR2 ANQGSEA. CDR3 length: 12 amino acids. V lost 3 bases and J lost 8, with 13 bases in between. CDR3 bases: TGCAGCGTTGAGAAGTTCCGGGCCGGCTACACCTTC. It encodes CSVEKFRAGYTF.

The rearrangement uses TRBV6-6 and TRBJ1-5, with a possible D match to TRBD1 (6 bases). This CDR3 comprises 13 residues. V lost 8 bases, J lost 9 bases, and 17 bases lay in between. The germline V gene has CDR1 MNHNY and CDR2 SVGAGI (reference sequence). In nucleotides, the CDR3 is TGTGCCAGCCACGGGGACACGCTAGGGCCCCAGCATTTT. Protein: CASHGDTLGPQHF.

The genes are TRBV12-3 or TRBV12-4 and TRBJ2-2; D unclear. The CDR3 consists of 14 residues. Trimming left V 3 bases short and J 3 bases short, with 8 bases between. CDR3 DNA sequence: TGTGCCAGCAGTTTCGTACAGCACACCGGGGAGCTGTTTTTT. It codes for CASSFVQHTGELFF.

This sequence joins TRBV7-8 and TRBJ2-5; TRBD2 agrees at 7 bases. Germline V lookup: CDR1 SGHVS, CDR2 FQNEAQ. Unmatched junction bases numbered 3, after V lost 2 bases and J lost 3 bases. The CDR3 loop spans 14 amino acids. The CDR3 DNA reads as TGTGCCAGCAGCTTACGGCGGGAGAAAGAGACCCAGTACTTC. It encodes CASSLRREKETQYF.

The chain links TRBV6-1 to TRBJ2-1, with a weak D call TRBD2 (6 bases). Germline V CDR1 and CDR2: MNHNS, SASEGT. The CDR3 length is 15 residues. The V end was cut by 8 bases, the J end by 12 bases, with 26 bases between. The CDR3 DNA reads as TGTGCCAGCGGGTGGACCAGCGCACAGGTGCGGGGGCAGTTCTTC. Translated: CASGWTSAQVRGQFF.

Only a few counts were recorded for this clonotype. CDR3 residues: CSASSFYEQYF. The CDR3, as DNA: TGCAGTGCTAGTAGCTTCTACGAGCAGTACTTC. The J gene is TRBJ2-7, the V gene TRBV20-1; no clear D gene. V was clipped by 3 bases and J by 3 bases, with 6 bases between them. The germline gives CDR1 DFQATT, CDR2 SNEGSKA (reference sequence). The CDR3 has 11 residues.